This T cell receptor beta chain was documented in a study of shared T cell receptors in the human thymus. Trimming left V 3 bases short and J 8 bases short, with 8 bases between. Germline V gives CDR1 LGHNA, CDR2 YSLEER. This CDR3 region has 13 residues. Produced via immunoSEQ multiplex PCR; TCRdb's table is partial and in-frame only. The data hold more than 550,000 clones, with around 87% observed a single time. These data were likewise used in another study, on human thymus T cells. In that study: Donors were healthy Finnish infants having corrective surgery for congenital heart defects. Resections that were taken during corrective heart surgery supplied the thymus tissue. Biased V and J segment usage appeared in thymus and peripheral blood. Related research reported highly overlapping thymic repertoires among unrelated individuals.

The source material was thymocytes. This clonotype was obtained from a boy in the first two years of life with a congenital heart defect. The chain employs TRBV4-3 and TRBJ1-6; unclear D gene. The CDR3 protein is CASSHEGHSPLHF. CDR3 sequence (DNA): TGCGCCAGCAGCCACGAGGGCCATTCACCCCTCCACTTT.